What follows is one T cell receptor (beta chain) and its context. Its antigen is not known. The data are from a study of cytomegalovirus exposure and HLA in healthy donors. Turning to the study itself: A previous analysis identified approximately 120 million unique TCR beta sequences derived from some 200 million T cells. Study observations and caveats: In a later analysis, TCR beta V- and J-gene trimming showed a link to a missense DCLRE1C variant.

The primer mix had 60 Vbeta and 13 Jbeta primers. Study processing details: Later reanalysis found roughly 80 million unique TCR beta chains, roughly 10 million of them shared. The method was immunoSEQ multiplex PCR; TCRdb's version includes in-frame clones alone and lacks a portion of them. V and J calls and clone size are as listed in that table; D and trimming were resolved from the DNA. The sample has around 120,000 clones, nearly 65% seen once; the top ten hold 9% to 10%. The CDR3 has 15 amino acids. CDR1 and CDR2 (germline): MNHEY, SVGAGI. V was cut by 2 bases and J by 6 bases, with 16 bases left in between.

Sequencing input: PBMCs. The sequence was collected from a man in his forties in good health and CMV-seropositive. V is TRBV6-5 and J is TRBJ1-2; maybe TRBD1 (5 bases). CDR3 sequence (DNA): TGTGCCAGCAGTTACAGGGCTGGGGGGAGCCATGGCTACACCTTC. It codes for CASSYRAGGSHGYTF.